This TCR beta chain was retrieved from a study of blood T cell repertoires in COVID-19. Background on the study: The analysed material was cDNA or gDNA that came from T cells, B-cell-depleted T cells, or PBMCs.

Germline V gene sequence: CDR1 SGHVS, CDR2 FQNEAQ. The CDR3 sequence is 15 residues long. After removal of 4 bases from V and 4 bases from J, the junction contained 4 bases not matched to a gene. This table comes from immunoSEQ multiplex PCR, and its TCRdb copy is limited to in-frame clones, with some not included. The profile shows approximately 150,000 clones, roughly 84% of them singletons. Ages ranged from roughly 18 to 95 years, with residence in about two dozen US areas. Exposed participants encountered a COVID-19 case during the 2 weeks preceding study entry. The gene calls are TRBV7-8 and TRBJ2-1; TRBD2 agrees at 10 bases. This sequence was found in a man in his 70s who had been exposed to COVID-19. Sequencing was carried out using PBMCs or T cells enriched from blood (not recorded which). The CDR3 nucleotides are TGTGCCAGCAGCTGGCCTAGCGGGAGATACAATGAGCAGTTCTTC. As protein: CASSWPSGRYNEQFF.